This T cell receptor beta chain was documented in a study of blood T cell repertoires in COVID-19. Study-wide background: The analysed material was cDNA or gDNA that came from T cells, B-cell-depleted T cells, or PBMCs.

Libraries were prepared by immunoSEQ multiplex PCR; TCRdb keeps only in-frame clonotypes and omits some of them. The sample comprises about 250,000 clones, around 85% of which are singletons, and about 10% rests with the top ten. Trimming removed 0 bases from V and 7 bases from J; junction bases left unmatched: 7. Germline V lookup: CDR1 SGHRS, CDR2 YFSETQ. This CDR3 contains 16 residues. The receptor was isolated from a man at least 80 years old with acute or convalescent COVID-19. The chain couples TRBV5-1 to TRBJ2-1, with 10 bases aligning to TRBD2. Sample: peripheral blood. CDR3 bases: TGCGCCAGCAGCTTGGCGCCTAGCGGGAGTCGGAATGAGCAGTTCTTC. It specifies CASSLAPSGSRNEQFF.